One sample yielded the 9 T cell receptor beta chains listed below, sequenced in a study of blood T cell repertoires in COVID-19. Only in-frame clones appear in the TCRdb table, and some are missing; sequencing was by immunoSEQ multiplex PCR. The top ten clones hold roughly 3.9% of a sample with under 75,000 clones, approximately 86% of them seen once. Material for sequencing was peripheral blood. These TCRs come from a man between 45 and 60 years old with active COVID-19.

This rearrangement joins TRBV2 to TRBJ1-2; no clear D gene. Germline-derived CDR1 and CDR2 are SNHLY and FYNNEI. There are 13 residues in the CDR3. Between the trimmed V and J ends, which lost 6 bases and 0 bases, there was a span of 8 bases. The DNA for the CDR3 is TGTGCCAGCAGCCCTTCCTCTAACTATGGCTACACCTTC. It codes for CASSPSSNYGYTF.

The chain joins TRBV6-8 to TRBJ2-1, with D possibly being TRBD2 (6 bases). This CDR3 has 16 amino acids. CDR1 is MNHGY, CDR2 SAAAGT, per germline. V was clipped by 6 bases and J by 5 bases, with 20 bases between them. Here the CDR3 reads CASRPRLEIFNNEQFF. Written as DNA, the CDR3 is TGTGCCAGCAGACCCCGACTAGAAATATTCAACAATGAGCAGTTCTTC.

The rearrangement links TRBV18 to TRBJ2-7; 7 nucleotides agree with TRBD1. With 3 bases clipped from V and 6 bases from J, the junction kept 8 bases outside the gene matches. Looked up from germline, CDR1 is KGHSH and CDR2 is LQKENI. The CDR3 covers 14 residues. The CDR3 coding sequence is TGTGCCAGCTCACCTCGGGACAGTCGTTTCGAGCAGTACTTC. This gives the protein CASSPRDSRFEQYF. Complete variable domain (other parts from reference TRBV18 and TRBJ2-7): NAGVMQNPRHLVRRRGQEARLRCSPMKGHSHVYWYRQLPEEGLKFMVYLQKENIIDESGMPKERFSAEFPKEGPSILRIQQVVRGDSAAYFCASSPRDSRFEQYFGPGTRLTVT.

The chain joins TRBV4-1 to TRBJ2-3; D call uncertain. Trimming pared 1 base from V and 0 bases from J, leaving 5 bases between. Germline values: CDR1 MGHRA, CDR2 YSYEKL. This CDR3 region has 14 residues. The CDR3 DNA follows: TGCGCCAGCAGCCAAGTAGTTAGCACAGATACGCAGTATTTT. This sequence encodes CASSQVVSTDTQYF.

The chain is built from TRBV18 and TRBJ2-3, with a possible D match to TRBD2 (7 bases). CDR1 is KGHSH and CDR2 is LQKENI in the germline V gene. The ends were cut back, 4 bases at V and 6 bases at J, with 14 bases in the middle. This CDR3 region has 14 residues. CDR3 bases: TGTGCCAGCTCACAACTACAGGGAGGGGATACGCAGTATTTT. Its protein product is CASSQLQGGDTQYF. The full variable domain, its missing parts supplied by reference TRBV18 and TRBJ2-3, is NAGVMQNPRHLVRRRGQEARLRCSPMKGHSHVYWYRQLPEEGLKFMVYLQKENIIDESGMPKERFSAEFPKEGPSILRIQQVVRGDSAAYFCASSQLQGGDTQYFGPGTRLTVL.

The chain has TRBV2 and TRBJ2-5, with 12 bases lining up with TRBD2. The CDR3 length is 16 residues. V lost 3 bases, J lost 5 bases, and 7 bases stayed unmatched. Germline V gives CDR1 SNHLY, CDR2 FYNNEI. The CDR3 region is CASSEASGGGDETQYF. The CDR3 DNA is TGTGCCAGCAGTGAGGCTAGCGGGGGGGGCGATGAGACCCAGTACTTC.

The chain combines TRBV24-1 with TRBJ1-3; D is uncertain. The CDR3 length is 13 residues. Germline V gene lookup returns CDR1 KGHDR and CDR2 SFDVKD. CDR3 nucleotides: TGTGCTCCCCGCAGGTGCTCTGGAAACACCATATATTTT. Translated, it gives CAPRRCSGNTIYF.

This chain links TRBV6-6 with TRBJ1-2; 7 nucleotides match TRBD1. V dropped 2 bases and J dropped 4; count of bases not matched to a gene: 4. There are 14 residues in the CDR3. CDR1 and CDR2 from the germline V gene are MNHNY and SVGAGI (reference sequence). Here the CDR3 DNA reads TGTGCCAGCAGTTACGTGGGGGACAGCTATGGCTACACCTTC. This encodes CASSYVGDSYGYTF.

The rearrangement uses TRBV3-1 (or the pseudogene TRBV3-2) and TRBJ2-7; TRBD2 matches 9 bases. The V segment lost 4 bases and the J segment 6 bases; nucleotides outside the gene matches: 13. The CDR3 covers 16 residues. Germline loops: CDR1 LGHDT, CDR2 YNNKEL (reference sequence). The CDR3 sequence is CASSLTRAGGPVEQYF. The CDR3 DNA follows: TGTGCCAGCAGCCTCACCCGGGCGGGGGGGCCAGTCGAGCAGTACTTC.